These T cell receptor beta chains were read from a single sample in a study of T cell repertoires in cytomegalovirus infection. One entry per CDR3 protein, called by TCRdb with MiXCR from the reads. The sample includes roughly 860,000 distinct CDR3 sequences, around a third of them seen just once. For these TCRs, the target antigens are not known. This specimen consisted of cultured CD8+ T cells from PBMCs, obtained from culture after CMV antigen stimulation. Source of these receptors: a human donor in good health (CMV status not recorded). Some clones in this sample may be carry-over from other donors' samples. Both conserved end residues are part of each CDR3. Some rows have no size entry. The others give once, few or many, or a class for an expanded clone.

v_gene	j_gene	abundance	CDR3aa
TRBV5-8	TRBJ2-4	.	CASQDRAKNIQYF
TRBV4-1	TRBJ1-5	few	CASSQVRAGNQPQHF
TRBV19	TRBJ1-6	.	CASSSRGFHNSPLHF
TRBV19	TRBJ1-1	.	CASSRDIRANTEAFF
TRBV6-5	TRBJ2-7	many	CASSYSGFYEQYF
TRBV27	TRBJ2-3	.	CASSLQTVTDTQYF
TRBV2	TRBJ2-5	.	CASRAARARAGETQYF
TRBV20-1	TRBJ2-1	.	CSARDPNSYNEQFF
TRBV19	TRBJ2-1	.	CASSIRDSLYNEQFF
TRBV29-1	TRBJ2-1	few	CSVEGADRWEGNNNEQFF
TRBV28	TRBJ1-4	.	CASSPSPTNEKLFF
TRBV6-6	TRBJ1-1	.	CASSPVDARGGNTEAFF
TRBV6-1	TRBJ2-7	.	CASITRFINTYEQYF
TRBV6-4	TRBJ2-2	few	CASRPGAGGELFF
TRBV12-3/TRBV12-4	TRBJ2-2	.	CASSSPGQGGGELFF
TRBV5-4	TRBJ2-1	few	CASHESSYNEQFF
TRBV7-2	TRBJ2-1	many	CASSSTSREQFF
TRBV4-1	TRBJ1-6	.	CASSQEDRGRSPLHF
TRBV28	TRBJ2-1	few	CASSPGTSVDNEQFF
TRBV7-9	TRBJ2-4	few	CASSFSGGAGNIQYF
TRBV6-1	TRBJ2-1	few	CASKSGIYVNEQFF
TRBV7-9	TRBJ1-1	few	CASSLAIGQGVEAFF
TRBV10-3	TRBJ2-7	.	CAIGQGTTYEQYF
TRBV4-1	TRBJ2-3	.	CASSYGLAGPTDTQYF
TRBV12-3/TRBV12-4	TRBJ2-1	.	CASSFMPGGSYNEQFF
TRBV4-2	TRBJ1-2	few	CASSQDGVIEPGGSGYTF
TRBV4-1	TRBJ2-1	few	CASSHPGANNEQFF
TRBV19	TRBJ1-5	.	CASSIGKGVNQPQHF
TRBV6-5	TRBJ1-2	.	CASSYRTGTEGYTF
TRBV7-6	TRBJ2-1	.	CASSPRQGSSYNEQFF
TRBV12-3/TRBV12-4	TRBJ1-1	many	CASSPLGQIEAFF
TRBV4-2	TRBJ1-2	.	CASSQFDRDYGYTF
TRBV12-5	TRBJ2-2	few	CASGLPRGRGNTGELFF
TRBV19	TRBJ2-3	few	CASSTLQLRGDTDTQYF
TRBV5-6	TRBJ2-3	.	CASSIQGQSDTQYF
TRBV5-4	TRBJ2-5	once	CASSPVAQETQYF
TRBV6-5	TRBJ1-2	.	CASSSRDSGRDLWSYTF
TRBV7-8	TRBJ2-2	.	CASSPGQGFTGELFF
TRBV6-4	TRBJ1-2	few	CASSETGGNGYTF
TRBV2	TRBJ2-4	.	CASTKTVDGASKNIQYF
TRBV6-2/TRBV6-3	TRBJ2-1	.	CASSTVDTWEQFF
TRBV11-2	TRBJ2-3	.	CASSLVTSGGDTQYF
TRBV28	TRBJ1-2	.	CASSFRGIYGYTF
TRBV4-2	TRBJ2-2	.	CASSQEGTGDTGELFF
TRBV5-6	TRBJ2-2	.	CASSLWVAGATNTGELFF
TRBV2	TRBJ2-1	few	CASLTSETYNEQFF
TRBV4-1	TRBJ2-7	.	CASSQVEGEQYF
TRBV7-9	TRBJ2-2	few	CASSPSVLTRHASTGELFF
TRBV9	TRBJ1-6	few	CASSVVGTGGSPLHF
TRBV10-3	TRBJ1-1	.	CAISEPDREYTEAFF
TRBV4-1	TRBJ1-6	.	CASSQEYVEQGSSPLHF
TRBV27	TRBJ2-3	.	CASSPPTSGVIDTQYF
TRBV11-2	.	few	CASSWFGTANSYEQFF
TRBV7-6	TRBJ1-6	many	CASSRTGGNSPLHF